Below are 5 T cell receptor beta chains sequenced from a single sample in a study of blood T cell repertoires in COVID-19. Produced via immunoSEQ multiplex PCR; TCRdb's table is partial and in-frame only. The table has under 200,000 clones, about 90% seen once; the top ten hold roughly 9.7%. The specimen sequenced was peripheral blood. All receptors derive from a woman aged 55-70 years with COVID-19, enrolled during active disease.

This chain connects TRBV14 to TRBJ1-2; 7 nucleotides agree with TRBD1. The germline CDR1 and CDR2 sequences are SGHDN and FVKESK. This CDR3 spans 18 amino acids. The V segment lost 1 base and the J segment 5 bases; nucleotides outside the gene matches: 16. This CDR3 reads CASSQVFIRRDRVYGYTF. CDR3 bases: TGTGCCAGCAGCCAAGTGTTCATTCGGCGGGACAGAGTTTATGGCTACACCTTC.

V and J are TRBV5-1 and TRBJ2-6; TRBD1 matches at 7 bases. This CDR3 has 14 amino acids. Trimming took 9 bases from V and 1 from J; bases not matched to a gene: 4. The germline V gene encodes CDR1 SGHRS and CDR2 YFSETQ. CDR3 region: CATGGTSGANVLTF. Here the CDR3 DNA reads TGCGCCACAGGGGGAACTTCTGGGGCCAACGTCCTGACTTTC.

The rearrangement joins TRBV14 to TRBJ2-1; maybe TRBD2 (5 bases). V was pared by 0 bases and J by 5 bases, with 17 bases between. CDR1 and CDR2 from the germline V gene are SGHDN and FVKESK. The CDR3 has 17 residues. DNA of the CDR3: TGTGCCAGCAGCCAAGACGGCCACATCATGAGGGACAATGAGCAGTTCTTC. Translated: CASSQDGHIMRDNEQFF.

The chain combines TRBV30 with TRBJ1-5; 7 bases agree with TRBD1. The CDR3 has 13 amino acids. Germline V gives CDR1 GTSNPN, CDR2 SVGIG (reference sequence). Germline trimming cut 5 bases from V and 1 base from J; bases unmatched to any gene: 2. The CDR3 is CAWGQVSNQPQHF. The CDR3 bases are TGTGCCTGGGGACAGGTGAGCAATCAGCCCCAGCATTTT. The whole variable domain, remainder taken from reference TRBV30 and TRBJ1-5, is SQTIHQWPATLVQPVGSPLSLECTVEGTSNPNLYWYRQAAGRGLQLLFYSVGIGQISSEVPQNLSASRPQDRQFILSSKKLLLSDSGFYLCAWGQVSNQPQHFGDGTRLSIL.

This chain joins TRBV15 and TRBJ1-4; 11 bases match TRBD1. With V trimmed by 3 bases and J by 11 bases, 8 bases remained unmatched. The CDR3 contains 15 residues. Germline-derived CDR1 and CDR2 are LNHNV and YYDKDF (reference sequence). Written as DNA, the CDR3 is TGTGCCACCAGCAGTGGCGGGACAGGGGGAGGGAAACTGTTTTTT. Amino acids: CATSSGGTGGGKLFF. The full variable domain, rest sourced from reference TRBV15 and TRBJ1-4, is DAMVIQNPRYQVTQFGKPVTLSCSQTLNHNVMYWYQQKSSQAPKLLFHYYDKDFNNEADTPDNFQSRRPNTSFCFLDIRSPGLGDTAMYLCATSSGGTGGGKLFFGSGTQLSVL.